A single sample gave rise to the 2 T cell receptor beta chains below, sequenced in a study of ipilimumab plus nivolumab after autologous stem cell transplantation. The method was immunoSEQ multiplex PCR; TCRdb's version includes in-frame clones alone and lacks a portion of them. The table lists 77,000 or so clones, about 83% of them singletons, with 2% to 2.5% in the top ten. The sample consisted of PBMCs, taken in a trial of ipilimumab plus nivolumab as post-transplant consolidation. The source is a male donor with diffuse large B-cell lymphoma.

Notes on this clone: This same CDR3 is encoded by further DNA sequences in the sample. The chain recombines TRBV5-1 with TRBJ1-1, with 8 bases matching TRBD1. With 0 bases clipped from V and 0 bases from J, the junction kept 1 base outside the gene matches. From germline, CDR1 is SGHRS and CDR2 YFSETQ. The CDR3 extends over 15 amino acids. CDR3: CASSLGQGMNTEAFF. CDR3 DNA sequence: TGCGCCAGCAGCTTGGGACAGGGGATGAACACTGAAGCTTTCTTT.

The chain combines TRBV30 with TRBJ2-5; D is ambiguous. The CDR3 is 11 amino acids. Germline V gene data show CDR1 as GTSNPN and CDR2 as SVGIG (reference sequence). V was pared by 7 bases and J by 5 bases, with 11 bases between. The CDR3 sequence: CAFSDRETQYF. DNA for the CDR3: TGTGCCTTCTCGGATCGGGAGACCCAGTACTTC.